Described below is a single T cell receptor (beta chain) sequence and its context. The source of the sample is a study of shared clonotypes between healthy human individuals. Profiled with immunoSEQ multiplex PCR; TCRdb holds only in-frame clones, not every one. The sample has millions of clones; approximately 94% are singletons. Naive CD8 cells lacked CD45RO, underwent positive selection for CCR7 and left out terminally differentiated effector memory CD45RA+ cells. V dropped 6 bases and J dropped 3 bases, with 12 bases sitting between them. CDR3 length: 13 amino acids. Germline V gene lookup returns CDR1 MNHEY and CDR2 SMNVEV (reference sequence).

V is TRBV27 and J is TRBJ2-7; D unresolved. The origin of this receptor is a man between 18 and 35 years old in good health. Sequenced input: naive CD8+ T cells sorted from blood. The CDR3 loop reads CASSTSVVYEQYF. As DNA, the CDR3 is TGTGCCAGCAGCACCTCGGTGGTCTACGAGCAGTACTTC.